The sequence of this T cell receptor (beta chain) was determined in a study of tumor-infiltrating lymphocytes in primary liver carcinoma. The input was approximately 500 ng total RNA; TCR beta cDNA was made from it with a constant-region primer. Libraries covering TCR beta were generated through three nested multiplex PCR rounds (using a slightly modified ARM-PCR). Researchers ran the first two PCR rounds for ten to eleven cycles each with TRBV1-TRBV30 forward primers and a C-beta reverse primer. TCRdb used MiXCR to reprocess the multiplex PCR reads, holding one entry per CDR3 protein. The sample lists 150,000 to 200,000 distinct CDR3 sequences, roughly 60% occurring once. Out of unsorted whole blood came the blood RNA, and germline DNA was extracted as well. This CDR3 spans 12 amino acids. In germline, CDR1 is SNHLY, CDR2 FYNNEI. A few counts support this clonotype. One end of the junction does not line up with germline, which may come from a read error.

The rearrangement joins TRBV2 to TRBJ2-5, with D unclear. Sequenced input: peripheral blood. This receptor was identified in a man aged 35-49 years with primary liver carcinoma and hepatitis B virus infection. The CDR3, as DNA: TGTGCCAGCAGTCTACAACAAGAGAACCAGTACTTC. Translation gives CASSLQQENQYF.